This T cell receptor (beta chain) is drawn from a study of regulatory T cells in long-lasting Graves disease. Study observations and caveats: Newly diagnosed patients shared approximately 1,000 public clonotypes; persistent patients shared about 2,500. Persistent cases of Graves' showed reduced TCR diversity relative to newly diagnosed patients. Samples came from peripheral blood alone, without thyroid tissue.

This clonotype was recorded a few times. Its specificity is unknown. CDR3 size: 17 residues. V was pared by 6 bases and J by 3 bases, with 20 bases between. Germline V lookup: CDR1 MNHNS, CDR2 SASEGT. The sample's time point: persistent/refractory GD, antithyroid drugs over 5 years with positive TRAb. RNA from PBMCs was the source of the TCR library. The authors built TCR beta libraries using iRepertoire HTBI primers and Arm-PCR of CDR3 regions. From the multiplex PCR reads, TCRdb called clonotypes with MiXCR, one entry per CDR3 protein. The sample consists of 700,000 or so distinct CDR3 sequences, around 30% of them appearing once.

The chain uses TRBV6-1 and TRBJ2-2; D is perhaps TRBD2 (5 bases). The sequences come from peripheral blood mononuclear cells (PBMCs), collected when the disease was refractory, from a patient treated with antithyroid drugs. The sequence derives from a female donor with Graves disease. For the CDR3, the DNA is TGTGCCAGCAGCTTGGGCGGACCAGGAGCGGACACCGGGGAGCTGTTTTTT. Translating gives CASSLGGPGADTGELFF.